Listed here are 27 T cell receptor beta chains from one sample, sequenced in a study of T cells after yellow fever vaccination (dated by TCRdb to about 2019). What the treatment or condition label conveys for this sample: live attenuated yellow fever vaccine strain. Library preparation used 5' RACE. Reads for this sample came from an Illumina NovaSeq 6000. TCRdb reworked the public reads: Q25 trimming with fastp, MiXCR clone assembly, productive beta chains retained. Each CDR3 protein appears once, grouped with its most common genes and DNA. In this sample the table shows some 240,000 distinct CDR3 sequences, 3% to 3.5% of which occur a single time. 3.2% of the sample comes from the top ten. The sample consisted of CD4+ T cells sorted from PBMCs, taken 10 days after the yellow fever booster vaccination. Every receptor here comes from a man in his late teens or twenties who received the YFV17D yellow fever vaccine.

The sample holds many counts of this clonotype. V and J are TRBV20-1 and TRBJ2-7; D gene ambiguous. This CDR3 is 14 amino acids long. Germline V lookup: CDR1 DFQATT, CDR2 SNEGSKA (reference sequence). Deletions cut 1 base from V and 2 bases from J, with 12 bases between. CDR3 sequence: CSARVSMGTYEQYF. The CDR3 DNA sequence: TGCAGTGCTAGAGTTAGCATGGGTACCTACGAGCAGTACTTC.

This clonotype came up many times. This chain joins TRBV30 and TRBJ1-1; D possibly corresponds to TRBD1 (6 bases). Germline CDR1 reads GTSNPN; CDR2 reads SVGIG (reference sequence). V lost 3 bases, J lost 5 bases, and 13 bases lay in between. This CDR3 is built from 13 residues. This CDR3 reads CAWRRGARTEAFF. The DNA for the CDR3 is TGTGCCTGGAGACGGGGGGCGCGGACTGAAGCTTTCTTT. The entire variable domain, with the rest obtained from reference TRBV30 and TRBJ1-1, is as follows: SQTIHQWPATLVQPVGSPLSLECTVEGTSNPNLYWYRQAAGRGLQLLFYSVGIGQISSEVPQNLSASRPQDRQFILSSKKLLLSDSGFYLCAWRRGARTEAFFGQGTRLTVV.

This clonotype showed up just a few times. The chain employs TRBV4-1 and TRBJ2-2, with D possibly called TRBD1 or TRBD2 (6 bases each). With 3 bases removed from V and 6 bases from J, the gap between germline ends came to 11 bases. The germline V gene encodes CDR1 MGHRA and CDR2 YSYEKL. The CDR3 runs 14 residues. CDR3 DNA: TGCGCCAGCAGCCACTTAGGGGGGTCCGGGGAGCTGTTTTTT. Translated: CASSHLGGSGELFF.

Many counts were recorded for this clonotype. The chain has TRBV5-1 and TRBJ2-3; D gene ambiguous. The CDR3 loop spans 13 amino acids. With 5 bases removed from V and 4 bases from J, the gap between germline ends came to 11 bases. Looked up from germline, CDR1 is SGHRS and CDR2 is YFSETQ. The CDR3 nucleotides read TGCGCCAGCAGGGTTAGCATATCAGATACGCAGTATTTT. It translates to CASRVSISDTQYF.

A few counts support this clonotype. The V gene is TRBV7-6, the J gene TRBJ2-1; D possibly corresponds to TRBD1 (5 bases). The CDR3 spans 15 residues. V lost 2 bases, J lost 4 bases, and 12 bases lay in between. Germline V CDR1 and CDR2: SGHVS, FNYEAQ. The CDR3 nucleotides read TGTGCCAGCAGCTTATCCCAGGGTCCTTACAATGAGCAGTTCTTC. Protein sequence: CASSLSQGPYNEQFF.

This clonotype has a handful of counts. The rearrangement links TRBV20-1 to TRBJ2-5, with a tentative D call TRBD2 (6 bases). CDR3 length: 13 amino acids. Germline CDR1 is DFQATT and CDR2 is SNEGSKA (reference sequence). V gave up 5 bases and J gave up 4 bases, with 14 bases separating them. DNA for the CDR3: TGCAGTGCTGCCGGGGGATATGGAGAGACCCAGTACTTC. It yields the protein CSAAGGYGETQYF.

This clonotype was counted many times. V usage is TRBV7-9 and J usage is TRBJ1-2; D not certain. This CDR3 has 10 residues. The V gene lost 5 bases and the J gene lost 8 bases, with 6 bases spanning the gap. Looked up from germline, CDR1 is SEHNR and CDR2 is FQNEAQ (reference sequence). The CDR3 bases are TGTGCCAGCAGCCCTTGGGGCTACACCTTC. It translates to CASSPWGYTF.

This clonotype was seen a few times. The rearrangement links TRBV23-1 to TRBJ2-6; 10 nucleotides align to TRBD1. TRBV23-1 is an ORF for which the function is uncertain. The CDR3 length is 17 residues. The junction had 10 bases not matched to a gene; V was cut back by 7 bases and J by 4 bases. The CDR3 spells CASNGPGTGAGANVLTF. CDR3 in DNA: TGCGCCAGCAACGGTCCCGGGACAGGGGCCGGGGCCAACGTCCTGACTTTC.

The chain couples TRBV5-1 to TRBJ2-1; 10 bases align to TRBD1. V shed 6 bases and J 7 bases; nucleotides not matched to a gene: 7. Per germline, CDR1 SGHRS and CDR2 YFSETQ. This CDR3 spans 14 amino acids. The DNA for the CDR3 is TGCGCCAGCAACCGAGACAGGGGGCAAAATGAGCAGTTCTTC. Translating gives CASNRDRGQNEQFF.

This clonotype was observed a few times. The V call is TRBV20-1, the J call TRBJ1-3; no firm D call. The CDR3 length is 14 residues. Germline V gene data show CDR1 as DFQATT and CDR2 as SNEGSKA (reference sequence). V was clipped by 3 bases and J by 0 bases, with 9 bases between them. In DNA form, the CDR3 reads TGCAGTGCTAGTAGGTTTTCCTCTGGAAACACCATATATTTT. Translating it yields CSASRFSSGNTIYF.

J is TRBJ1-6 and V is TRBV6-5; the D gene is possibly TRBD1 (5 bases). From germline, CDR1 is MNHEY and CDR2 SVGAGI. V lost 4 bases and J lost 7, with 14 bases in between. The CDR3 is 15 residues long. The CDR3 is CASSFQGTPNSPLHF. The DNA of the CDR3 is TGTGCCAGCAGTTTTCAGGGAACGCCCAATTCACCCCTCCACTTT.

This clonotype was seen many times. The chain combines TRBV5-6 with TRBJ2-5, with a tentative D call TRBD1 (5 bases). This CDR3 has 15 amino acids. Germline V lookup: CDR1 SGHDT, CDR2 YYEEEE. The V gene lost 4 bases and the J gene lost 5 bases, with 18 bases spanning the gap. CDR3 region: CASSRRVARWETQYF. The CDR3 DNA follows: TGTGCCAGCAGCCGCAGGGTGGCTAGATGGGAGACCCAGTACTTC.

The chain combines TRBV10-3 with TRBJ2-7; possible D gene TRBD2, 5 bases. The V gene lost 10 bases and the J gene lost 0 bases, with 19 bases spanning the gap. The CDR3 length is 15 residues. Germline CDR1 and CDR2: ENHRY and SYGVKD. The CDR3, as DNA: TGTGCCAGCCAGCCCCCGGGAACTAGCTCCTACGAGCAGTACTTC. Its translation: CASQPPGTSSYEQYF.

This clonotype has a handful of counts. The chain carries TRBV5-1 and TRBJ2-5; TRBD2 aligns across 8 bases. The CDR3 contains 14 residues. CDR1 and CDR2 (germline): SGHRS, YFSETQ. J lost 2 bases, V lost 4 bases, and 4 bases had no gene match. CDR3 sequence: CASSITSGQETQYF. The CDR3 nucleotides are TGCGCCAGCAGCATAACTAGCGGACAAGAGACCCAGTACTTC.

This clonotype has ten or more counts. V usage is TRBV7-2 and J usage is TRBJ2-7, with 7 bases aligning to TRBD1. The CDR3 totals 13 residues. V lost 4 bases, J lost 7 bases, and 7 bases stayed unmatched. The germline V gene has CDR1 SGHTA and CDR2 FQGNSA. CDR3 in DNA: TGTGCCAGCAGCTCGTACAGGGGCTTAGAGCAGTACTTC. It yields the protein CASSSYRGLEQYF.

In its sample, this clonotype was seen many times. The J gene is TRBJ2-4, the V gene TRBV9; 7 positions match TRBD1. The CDR3 is 16 amino acids. After removal of 4 bases from V and 1 base from J, the junction contained 8 bases not matched to a gene. CDR1 SGDLS and CDR2 YYNGEE come from the germline V gene. CDR3 in amino acids: CASSLGTVWAKNIQYF. CDR3 nucleotides: TGTGCCAGCAGCCTCGGGACAGTTTGGGCCAAAAACATTCAGTACTTC.

This clonotype was seen many times. The CDR3 DNA reads TGTGCCAGCAGCCAAGGGAGCCTCTCTGGAAACACCATATATTTT. Its protein product is CASSQGSLSGNTIYF. The V gene is TRBV3-1, the J gene TRBJ1-3; D remains ambiguous. Per germline, CDR1 LGHDT and CDR2 YNNKEL (reference sequence). The CDR3 contains 15 residues. V lost 1 base and J lost 0, with 7 bases in between.

This clonotype was counted many times. V is TRBV12-5 and J is TRBJ2-1; D ambiguous. This CDR3 spans 19 amino acids. The V gene lost 0 bases and the J gene lost 7 bases, with 25 bases spanning the gap. Germline CDR1 and CDR2: LGHNT and FRNRAP. CDR3 protein: CASGLVLGRQTHFQNEQFF. DNA for the CDR3: TGTGCTAGTGGTTTGGTACTTGGTCGGCAGACCCACTTTCAAAATGAGCAGTTCTTC. Together with reference TRBV12-5 and TRBJ2-1, the CDR3 gives the full variable domain: DARVTQTPRHKVTEMGQEVTMRCQPILGHNTVFWYRQTMMQGLELLAYFRNRAPLDDSGMPKDRFSAEMPDATLATLKIQPSEPRDSAVYFCASGLVLGRQTHFQNEQFFGPGTRLTVL.

The genes are TRBV12-3 or TRBV12-4 and TRBJ1-1; 8 bases map to TRBD1. V shed 6 bases and J 1 base; nucleotides not matched to a gene: 7. The CDR3 sequence is 15 residues long. Here the CDR3 DNA reads TGTGCCAGCAGGTACGACAGGGGACGGAACACTGAAGCTTTCTTT. Translating gives CASRYDRGRNTEAFF.

There are a few counts of this clonotype. This may come from a read error, since a much larger clone is one base off. This chain connects TRBV5-5 to TRBJ1-5; D unclear. Germline lookup yields CDR1 SGHKS and CDR2 YYEKEE (reference sequence). The CDR3 has 16 residues. CDR3 sequence reads: CANSLIVAARGQPQHF. The DNA of the CDR3 is TGTGCCAACAGCTTGATTGTGGCAGCTCGAGGGCAGCCCCAGCATTTT.

This clonotype was detected a few times. The chain combines TRBV6-2 or TRBV6-3 with TRBJ2-3; 9 nucleotides match TRBD2. The CDR3 runs to 18 residues. The germline V gene encodes CDR1 MNHEY and CDR2 SVGEGT. The trim removed 6 bases at V and 6 bases at J, leaving 19 bases unmatched. The CDR3 is CASSPPGLAGRIGDTQYF. DNA for the CDR3: TGTGCCAGCAGCCCCCCGGGGCTAGCGGGGCGGATCGGGGATACGCAGTATTTT.

This clonotype showed up many times. This chain joins TRBV20-1 and TRBJ2-4; 9 nucleotides agree with TRBD2. Germline V gene sequence: CDR1 DFQATT, CDR2 SNEGSKA (reference sequence). CDR3 length: 15 residues. Losses at the gene ends were 3 bases for V and 6 bases for J; bases not matched to a gene: 9. The DNA of the CDR3 is TGCAGTGCTAGTCGGGGTAGCGGGGGTACAAACATTCAGTACTTC. Translated: CSASRGSGGTNIQYF.

The CDR3 nucleotides are TGTGCCAGCAGTACGTTCTCGACGGAGACCCAGTACTTC. This codes for CASSTFSTETQYF. This chain connects TRBV27 to TRBJ2-5, with D unclear. The germline V and J ends were trimmed by 5 bases and 5 bases, with 12 bases remaining between them. CDR1 MNHEY and CDR2 SMNVEV come from the germline V gene (reference sequence). The CDR3 has 13 residues.

V usage is TRBV7-9 and J usage is TRBJ2-6; tentative D call: TRBD1 (5 bases). Trimming cost V 4 bases and J 0 bases, with 16 bases left between them. In germline, CDR1 is SEHNR, CDR2 FQNEAQ (reference sequence). CDR3 size: 18 residues. The DNA of the CDR3 is TGTGCCAGCAGCTCCCTGGCTCAGGGATACTCTGGGGCCAACGTCCTGACTTTC. Amino acid sequence: CASSSLAQGYSGANVLTF.

This clonotype was counted many times. The chain employs TRBV7-3 and TRBJ1-1, with 8 bases that match TRBD1. Germline CDR1 SGHTA, CDR2 FQGTGA. The CDR3 is 17 residues long. Trimming cost V 4 bases and J 4 bases; bases outside gene matches: 14. The CDR3 DNA sequence: TGTGCCAGCAGCTCTGCACCTTACAGGGGGAGAGGCACTGAAGCTTTCTTT. Translation gives CASSSAPYRGRGTEAFF.

In this sample, this clonotype turned up a few times. J is TRBJ2-3 and V is TRBV12-3 or TRBV12-4; D unclear. V was shortened by 7 bases and J by 0 bases, with 14 bases between the two germline ends. The CDR3 runs 15 residues. CDR3 sequence reads: CASTATSSSTDTQYF. The CDR3 bases are TGTGCCAGCACCGCTACTTCCTCGAGCACAGATACGCAGTATTTT.

This clonotype came up many times. The chain couples TRBV28 to TRBJ2-5; TRBD2 is a possible D gene (7 bases). This CDR3 is built from 16 residues. Per germline, CDR1 MDHEN and CDR2 SYDVKM. V shed 5 bases and J shed 1 base, with 17 bases lying between them. CDR3 amino acids: CASSLGGAPPQETQYF. CDR3 bases: TGTGCCAGCAGTCTGGGGGGGGCGCCGCCCCAAGAGACCCAGTACTTC. The complete variable domain, with remaining parts taken from reference TRBV28 and TRBJ2-5, reads DVKVTQSSRYLVKRTGEKVFLECVQDMDHENMFWYRQDPGLGLRLIYFSYDVKMKEKGDIPEGYSVSREKKERFSLILESASTNQTSMYLCASSLGGAPPQETQYFGPGTRLLVL.